These 28 T cell receptor beta chains were sequenced from one sample in a study of cytomegalovirus exposure and HLA in healthy donors. PCR employed 60 Vbeta and 13 Jbeta primers. Here immunoSEQ multiplex PCR was the method, and the copy in TCRdb shows in-frame clones only, minus some. The sample carries some 200,000 clones, 82% recorded once. Sequencing was performed on PBMCs. All receptors come from a woman in her forties or fifties in good health and CMV-seropositive.

The chain couples TRBV27 to TRBJ1-2; weak D call: TRBD1 (6 bases). V lost 6 bases to trimming and J lost 3 bases, with 14 bases between them. The germline CDR1 and CDR2 sequences are MNHEY and SMNVEV (reference sequence). The CDR3 is 14 residues long. CDR3 sequence: CASRLGQTHYGYTF. The CDR3 DNA sequence: TGTGCCAGCAGGTTGGGACAAACCCACTATGGCTACACCTTC.

J is TRBJ1-3 and V is TRBV7-9; no firm D call. Trimming pared 3 bases from V and 4 bases from J, leaving 7 bases between. The germline gives CDR1 SEHNR, CDR2 FQNEAQ (reference sequence). The CDR3 is 13 residues long. CDR3 in amino acids: CASSFRGGNTIYF. The CDR3, as DNA: TGTGCCAGCAGCTTCCGAGGAGGAAACACCATATATTTT.

The CDR3 nucleotides are TGTGCCAGCAGCGTAGGACAGCCTAGCACAGATACGCAGTATTTT. Amino acid sequence: CASSVGQPSTDTQYF. J is TRBJ2-3 and V is TRBV9; D might be TRBD1 (5 bases). The CDR3 is 15 amino acids. V lost 0 bases and J 0 bases, leaving 8 bases between the germline ends. In germline, CDR1 is SGDLS, CDR2 YYNGEE. The full variable domain, completed using reference TRBV9 and TRBJ2-3, is DSGVTQTPKHLITATGQRVTLRCSPRSGDLSVYWYQQSLDQGLQFLIQYYNGEERAKGNILERFSAQQFPDLHSELNLSSLELGDSALYFCASSVGQPSTDTQYFGPGTRLTVL.

The rearrangement uses TRBV7-2 and TRBJ2-5, with 7 bases matching TRBD2. CDR3 length: 15 residues. After removal of 0 bases from V and 5 bases from J, the junction contained 6 bases not matched to a gene. Germline V gene data show CDR1 as SGHTA and CDR2 as FQGNSA. CDR3 loop: CASSLARQGGETQYF. The CDR3 bases are TGTGCCAGCAGCTTAGCCCGGCAGGGAGGGGAGACCCAGTACTTC.

The chain combines TRBV4-2 with TRBJ2-1; D gene ambiguous. This CDR3 has 15 amino acids. Per germline, CDR1 LGHNA and CDR2 YNFKEQ. V was trimmed by 4 bases and J by 4 bases, leaving 14 bases between them. CDR3 sequence: CASSPYLADYNEQFF. The DNA for the CDR3 is TGTGCCAGCAGCCCCTACCTTGCGGATTACAATGAGCAGTTCTTC.

Note on this clone: A read error may account for a junction end that differs from germline. V and J are TRBV4-3 and TRBJ2-5, with 7 bases identical to TRBD2. CDR3 length: 14 amino acids. Germline values: CDR1 LGHNA, CDR2 YSLEER. The CDR3 nucleotides are TGCACCAGCAGCCGGGGAGGGGCTCGGGAGACCCAGTACTTC. The encoded protein is CTSSRGGARETQYF.

The rearrangement uses TRBV2 and TRBJ2-2; D possibly corresponds to TRBD2 (5 bases). Trimming left V 3 bases short and J 4 bases short, with 6 bases between. Germline V gene sequence: CDR1 SNHLY, CDR2 FYNNEI. The CDR3 runs to 13 residues. The CDR3 coding sequence is TGTGCCAGCAGTGATCGGGGCACCGGGGAGCTGTTTTTT. Encoded protein: CASSDRGTGELFF.

This rearrangement joins TRBV19 to TRBJ2-7; tentative D call: TRBD1 (6 bases). Germline CDR1 reads LNHDA; CDR2 reads SQIVND (reference sequence). Trimming stripped 3 bases from V and 2 bases from J, with 14 bases between. This CDR3 spans 15 amino acids. The CDR3 sequence: CASSIMGHQTYEQYF. The DNA of the CDR3 is TGTGCCAGTAGTATTATGGGACACCAAACCTACGAGCAGTACTTC. Using reference TRBV19 and TRBJ2-7 for the parts outside the CDR3, the full variable domain is DGGITQSPKYLFRKEGQNVTLSCEQNLNHDAMYWYRQDPGQGLRLIYYSQIVNDFQKGDIAEGYSVSREKKESFPLTVTSAQKNPTAFYLCASSIMGHQTYEQYFGPGTRLTVT.

This clone was counted a single time. This chain joins TRBV30 and TRBJ2-1; tentative D call: TRBD2 (5 bases). The CDR3 runs 13 residues. Trimming removed 4 bases from V and 2 bases from J, with 9 bases in between. CDR1 is GTSNPN, CDR2 SVGIG, per germline (reference sequence). CDR3 DNA: TGTGCCTGGATTTCTAGCCCCTACAATGAGCAGTTCTTC. Its translation is CAWISSPYNEQFF.

The chain links TRBV11-2 to TRBJ2-2; 7 nucleotides line up with TRBD1. The CDR3 length is 15 residues. The J segment lost 8 bases and the V segment lost 1 base, leaving 7 bases of the junction unmatched. CDR1 is SGHAT and CDR2 is FQNNGV in the germline V gene. The CDR3 sequence: CASSLGDSFKGELFF. The CDR3 DNA sequence: TGTGCCAGCAGCTTAGGGGACAGCTTCAAAGGGGAGCTGTTTTTT.

This rearrangement joins TRBV2 to TRBJ2-7, with D possibly matching TRBD1 (6 bases). The CDR3 sequence is 13 residues long. Trimming removed 5 bases at V and 2 bases at J, with 10 bases between. Germline assignment: CDR1 SNHLY and CDR2 FYNNEI. The CDR3 loop reads CASSLRQAYEQYF. The CDR3 nucleotides are TGTGCCAGCAGTTTACGACAGGCCTACGAGCAGTACTTC.

This clone was detected only a few times. The V call is TRBV28, the J call TRBJ2-7; 8 nucleotides line up with TRBD2. CDR3 size: 14 residues. V lost 5 bases to trimming and J lost 2 bases; unmatched junction nucleotides: 5. Germline CDR1 reads MDHEN; CDR2 reads SYDVKM. The DNA for the CDR3 is TGTGCCAGCAGTCCGTTGGGACTAGCCTACGAGCAGTACTTC. It is translated as CASSPLGLAYEQYF.

This rearrangement joins TRBV2 to TRBJ1-2; D uncertain. Looked up from germline, CDR1 is SNHLY and CDR2 is FYNNEI. V dropped 6 bases and J dropped 1 base, with 12 bases sitting between them. This CDR3 has 14 amino acids. CDR3 bases: TGTGCCAGCAGGGGAGGGAGAATTAACTATGGCTACACCTTC. Protein: CASRGGRINYGYTF.

V usage is TRBV18 and J usage is TRBJ1-4, with TRBD1 matching over 7 bases. The trim removed 3 bases at V and 5 bases at J, leaving 6 bases unmatched. Germline V CDR1 and CDR2: KGHSH, LQKENI. The CDR3 has 15 amino acids. The CDR3 protein is CASSPAGTENEKLFF. For the CDR3, the DNA is TGTGCCAGCTCACCGGCCGGGACAGAAAATGAAAAACTGTTTTTT.

DNA for the CDR3: TGTGCCACGACACTAGCGGGGGGCCTCACAGATACGCAGTATTTT. This codes for CATTLAGGLTDTQYF. The chain couples TRBV10-3 to TRBJ2-3; 12 bases align to TRBD2. J gave up 2 bases and V 10 bases, and 7 bases lay outside the gene matches. Per the germline V gene, CDR1 is ENHRY and CDR2 is SYGVKD. CDR3 length equals 15 residues.

The chain carries TRBV21-1 and TRBJ2-1; TRBD1 was called by the table and not checked on the DNA. TRBV21-1 corresponds to a pseudogene. CDR3 length: 14 residues. CDR3 DNA sequence: TGTGCCAGCAGCAAAGTCCCACAGGGGAATGAGCAGTTCTTC. Protein product: CASSKVPQGNEQFF.

The genes are TRBV18 and TRBJ2-3, with 7 positions matching TRBD2. V shed 1 base and J 7 bases; nucleotides not matched to a gene: 5. Germline-derived CDR1 and CDR2 are KGHSH and LQKENI. The CDR3 contains 14 residues. The CDR3 region is CASSPQREWNTQYF. DNA for the CDR3: TGTGCCAGCTCACCACAGCGGGAATGGAATACGCAGTATTTT.

The V and J genes are TRBV28 and TRBJ1-4; no clear D gene. The CDR3 spans 14 residues. V lost 3 bases, J lost 4 bases, and 9 bases lay in between. Per germline, CDR1 MDHEN and CDR2 SYDVKM. CDR3 protein: CASSFRRVNEKLFF. The CDR3 DNA follows: TGTGCCAGCAGTTTCCGGCGGGTTAATGAAAAACTGTTTTTT.

V is TRBV29-1 and J is TRBJ2-7, with D possibly TRBD2 on 5 matching bases. Trimming left V 3 bases short and J 0 bases short, with 6 bases between. The CDR3 is made up of 12 amino acids. Per germline, CDR1 SQVTM and CDR2 ANQGSEA. The CDR3 DNA reads TGCAGCGTTGACGGGGACTCCTACGAGCAGTACTTC. This translates into CSVDGDSYEQYF.

This chain links TRBV19 with TRBJ1-1; D call uncertain. The CDR3 contains 14 residues. The germline V gene encodes CDR1 LNHDA and CDR2 SQIVND (reference sequence). Trimming took off 7 bases at V and 0 bases at J, with 12 bases between the two ends. The CDR3 sequence is CASNPGSLNTEAFF. CDR3 DNA: TGTGCCAGTAATCCGGGTTCACTGAACACTGAAGCTTTCTTT.

This rearrangement joins TRBV7-2 to TRBJ2-2; 9 bases are shared with TRBD2. This CDR3 is 15 amino acids long. Germline loops: CDR1 SGHTA, CDR2 FQGNSA. V was pared by 4 bases and J by 4 bases, with 4 bases of the junction left unmatched. In nucleotides, the CDR3 is TGTGCCAGCAGCTCCGGACTAGCGCTCACCGGGGAGCTGTTTTTT. This translates into CASSSGLALTGELFF.

This sequence joins TRBV5-1 and TRBJ2-1; D remains unclear. The CDR3 contains 13 residues. Trimming removed 3 bases at V and 7 bases at J, with 11 bases between. Germline CDR1 reads SGHRS; CDR2 reads YFSETQ. This CDR3 reads CASSWPDRNEQFF. In DNA, the CDR3 is TGCGCCAGCAGCTGGCCCGATCGTAATGAGCAGTTCTTC.

The V gene is TRBV7-9, the J gene TRBJ1-1; 9 bases are shared with TRBD1. The CDR3 is made up of 13 amino acids. Germline CDR1 is SEHNR and CDR2 is FQNEAQ (reference sequence). V lost 7 bases, J lost 3 bases, and 3 bases stayed unmatched. CDR3 nucleotides: TGTGCCAGCACAAGGACAGGGGACACTGAAGCTTTCTTT. Translated, it gives CASTRTGDTEAFF.

The genes are TRBV7-9 and TRBJ2-7; the match to TRBD2 covers 7 bases. CDR1 and CDR2 from the germline V gene are SEHNR and FQNEAQ (reference sequence). The CDR3 length is 14 residues. Germline trimming cut 5 bases from V and 5 bases from J; bases unmatched to any gene: 9. CDR3 DNA: TGTGCCAGCAGCCCCCAAGCGGGGTCTCACGAGCAGTACTTC. Translated: CASSPQAGSHEQYF.

V and J are TRBV9 and TRBJ2-3; 8 bases are shared with TRBD2. After removal of 3 bases from V and 8 bases from J, the junction contained 5 bases not matched to a gene. The CDR3 runs 13 residues. Germline V lookup: CDR1 SGDLS, CDR2 YYNGEE. The CDR3 here is CASSGSGSFTQYF. The CDR3 DNA sequence: TGTGCCAGCAGCGGCAGCGGGAGTTTTACGCAGTATTTT.

J is TRBJ2-3 and V is TRBV7-6; the match to TRBD1 covers 8 bases. J gave up 2 bases and V 5 bases, and 6 bases lay outside the gene matches. Germline V gene lookup returns CDR1 SGHVS and CDR2 FNYEAQ. The CDR3 runs 15 residues. Here the CDR3 DNA reads TGTGCCAGCAGCCCGCAGGGACAGGTCACAGATACGCAGTATTTT. Protein product: CASSPQGQVTDTQYF.

This chain links TRBV15 with TRBJ2-1, with 8 bases aligning to TRBD2. Germline V gives CDR1 LNHNV, CDR2 YYDKDF (reference sequence). The length of the CDR3 is 17 residues. The ends lost 0 bases at V and 0 bases at J; junction bases unmatched: 4. The CDR3 DNA follows: TGTGCCACCAGCAGAGATGAGGGGACTAGCTCCTACAATGAGCAGTTCTTC. This sequence encodes CATSRDEGTSSYNEQFF.

The chain is built from TRBV5-6 and TRBJ2-1; possibly TRBD2 for D (6 bases). The CDR3 runs to 13 residues. CDR1 and CDR2 from the germline V gene are SGHDT and YYEEEE. The V end lost 3 bases, the J end lost 3 bases, and 7 bases lay between the germline ends. CDR3 DNA sequence: TGTGCCAGCAGCTCGCGGGGCTACAATGAGCAGTTCTTC. Translated, it gives CASSSRGYNEQFF.